The clone carrying this TCR beta chain appeared many times. Both iRepertoire HTBI primers and Arm-PCR of CDR3 regions were used to build the TCR beta libraries. From the multiplex PCR reads, TCRdb called clonotypes with MiXCR, one entry per CDR3 protein. The table has some 330,000 distinct CDR3 sequences, 12% seen once. The sample comes from a study of regulatory T cells in long-lasting Graves disease. Between the trimmed V and J ends, which lost 1 base and 6 bases, there was a span of 6 bases. This CDR3 has 12 amino acids. CDR1 and CDR2 from the germline V gene are SEHNR and FQNEAQ (reference sequence). Noted time point: newly diagnosed GD, antithyroid drugs for less than 3 months. RNA from PBMCs was the source of the TCR library. The same data also went into a second study, on T cells in Graves' hyperthyroidism and ophthalmopathy. That publication notes: Researchers defined stable Graves' hyperthyroidism as no ophthalmopathy progression within 18 months. An initial round of RT-PCR targeting the TCR CDR3 relied on the HTBI primer set. A model of 13 V-J pairs discriminated ophthalmopathy from stable hyperthyroidism.

The sample here was peripheral blood mononuclear cells (PBMCs), taken at new diagnosis, from a patient treated with antithyroid drugs. V usage is TRBV7-9 and J usage is TRBJ1-2; D not resolved. This receptor was identified in a young woman with Graves disease. DNA for the CDR3: TGTGCCAGCAGCTTAGGGGCAGATGGCTACACCTTC. Its protein is CASSLGADGYTF. The full variable domain, with the rest looked up from reference TRBV7-9 and TRBJ1-2, is DTGVSQNPRHKITKRGQNVTFRCDPISEHNRLYWYRQTLGQGPEFLTYFQNEAQLEKSRLLSDRFSAERPKGSFSTLEIQRTEQGDSAMYLCASSLGADGYTFGSGTRLTVV.